The 23 T cell receptor beta chains below were found in one sample sequenced in a study of PD-1 blockade in classical Hodgkin lymphoma. Patients all relapsed after autologous stem cell transplantation, and there was variation in brentuximab vedotin exposure. The protocol was immunoSEQ multiplex PCR, while the TCRdb copy is restricted to in-frame clones and leaves out a portion. Counted here are over 1,000 clones, around 84% occurring once; the ten biggest clones make up around 60%. Material: peripheral blood mononuclear cells (PBMCs), obtained at baseline. The receptors stem from a human donor with classical Hodgkin lymphoma.

The gene calls are TRBV5-1 and TRBJ1-5; the D is unclear. The CDR3 is made up of 15 amino acids. Deletions cut 2 bases from V and 4 bases from J, with 13 bases between. CDR1 is SGHRS, CDR2 YFSETQ, per germline. CDR3 bases: TGCGCCAGCAGCTTCGGAGGGCTGGAGAATCAGCCCCAGCATTTT. Protein sequence: CASSFGGLENQPQHF.

This chain links TRBV2 with TRBJ2-3; 13 nucleotides line up with TRBD2. CDR1 is SNHLY, CDR2 FYNNEI, per germline. Unmatched junction bases numbered 3, after V lost 6 bases and J lost 3 bases. This CDR3 spans 15 amino acids. The CDR3: CASSLTSGRTDTQYF. CDR3 nucleotides: TGTGCCAGCAGCTTGACTAGCGGGAGGACAGATACGCAGTATTTT.

V is TRBV18 and J is TRBJ1-2, with a weak D call TRBD1 (5 bases). V lost 3 bases, J lost 8 bases, and 13 bases lay in between. CDR3 length: 13 residues. Germline CDR1 KGHSH, CDR2 LQKENI. The CDR3 sequence is CASSPPGYDGYTF. CDR3 DNA sequence: TGTGCCAGCTCACCCCCAGGGTACGACGGCTACACCTTC.

This clone came up once. V usage is TRBV10-2 and J usage is TRBJ1-3, with a possible D match to TRBD1 (5 bases). The CDR3 sequence is 16 residues long. Deletions cut 3 bases from V and 1 base from J, with 13 bases between. Per germline, CDR1 WSHSY and CDR2 SAAADI. As DNA, the CDR3 is TGCGCCAGCAGTGAAATGAGACAGTTTTCTGGAAACACCATATATTTT. Translation gives CASSEMRQFSGNTIYF.

The rearrangement joins TRBV5-6 to TRBJ2-5, with D uncertain. The CDR3 covers 12 residues. Germline CDR1 SGHDT, CDR2 YYEEEE. V lost 1 base and J 5 bases, leaving 6 bases between the germline ends. In DNA form, the CDR3 reads TGTGCCAGCAGCTTGCCGGATGAGACCCAGTACTTC. This sequence encodes CASSLPDETQYF.

V and J are TRBV9 and TRBJ1-5, with D possibly TRBD1 on 5 matching bases. This CDR3 has 15 residues. Germline CDR1 is SGDLS and CDR2 is YYNGEE. V lost 3 bases and J lost 6, with 16 bases in between. The CDR3 nucleotides read TGTGCCAGCAGCGCAGGGCCCGGGCGTGGTCAGCCCCAGCATTTT. Protein sequence: CASSAGPGRGQPQHF.

V usage is TRBV7-9 and J usage is TRBJ2-1; unclear D gene. Germline CDR1 reads SEHNR; CDR2 reads FQNEAQ (reference sequence). The CDR3 has 15 amino acids. Deletions cut 5 bases from V and 5 bases from J, with 16 bases between. DNA for the CDR3: TGTGCCAGCAGCCCACGCCTGGCCGGCCACAATGAGCAGTTCTTC. It specifies CASSPRLAGHNEQFF.

The chain uses TRBV18 and TRBJ2-3, with 7 nucleotides matching TRBD2. The CDR3 loop spans 16 amino acids. In germline, CDR1 is KGHSH, CDR2 LQKENI. V dropped 2 bases and J dropped 0; count of bases not matched to a gene: 5. CDR3 coding DNA: TGTGCCAGCTCACCAATCCCTAGCGGTAGCACAGATACGCAGTATTTT. Its protein is CASSPIPSGSTDTQYF.

This chain joins TRBV10-3 and TRBJ1-5; tentative D call: TRBD1 (6 bases). The length of the CDR3 is 13 residues. Germline V gene lookup returns CDR1 ENHRY and CDR2 SYGVKD. The germline V and J ends were trimmed by 8 bases and 4 bases, with 12 bases remaining between them. Here the CDR3 reads CAIGSQGNQPQHF. The CDR3 region has the DNA TGTGCCATCGGCTCCCAGGGGAATCAGCCCCAGCATTTT.

CDR3 amino acids: CASSSGTASWFPYNSPLHF. CDR3 nucleotide sequence: TGTGCCAGCAGCTCCGGGACAGCCTCCTGGTTCCCCTATAATTCACCCCTCCACTTT. The V gene is TRBV5-6, the J gene TRBJ1-6; 7 nucleotides agree with TRBD1. This CDR3 is 19 amino acids long. Germline lookup yields CDR1 SGHDT and CDR2 YYEEEE. J gave up 2 bases and V 3 bases, and 14 bases lay outside the gene matches.

This clone was recorded a few times. The rearrangement joins TRBV5-6 to TRBJ2-4; no clear D. The V end was cut by 0 bases, the J end by 0 bases, with 7 bases between. This CDR3 is 15 amino acids long. CDR1 and CDR2 (germline): SGHDT, YYEEEE. CDR3 in DNA: TGTGCCAGCAGCTTGGCCGGCCTAGCCAAAAACATTCAGTACTTC. Translating gives CASSLAGLAKNIQYF.

The rearrangement uses TRBV7-9 and TRBJ2-3; 10 positions match TRBD2. The CDR3 contains 17 residues. Per the germline V gene, CDR1 is SEHNR and CDR2 is FQNEAQ (reference sequence). V shed 0 bases, J shed 2 bases, and the junction held 5 bases outside the gene matches. The CDR3 region has the DNA TGTGCCAGCAGCTTAGCGCGGCTAGCGGGGGTCACAGATACGCAGTATTTT. This gives the protein CASSLARLAGVTDTQYF.

The J gene is TRBJ1-4, the V gene TRBV4-1; 9 bases map to TRBD1. This CDR3 spans 17 amino acids. The trim removed 6 bases at V and 0 bases at J, leaving 8 bases unmatched. Germline V gene lookup returns CDR1 MGHRA and CDR2 YSYEKL. CDR3 coding DNA: TGCGCCAGCAGGCTGACGGGACAGGGAACAACTAATGAAAAACTGTTTTTT. Translated, it gives CASRLTGQGTTNEKLFF.

DNA of the CDR3: TGTGCCAGCAGTCGACAGTCACAAGCTTTCTTT. Residues: CASSRQSQAFF. The V and J genes are TRBV6-5 and TRBJ1-1; D is possibly TRBD1 (5 bases). Germline V lookup: CDR1 MNHEY, CDR2 SVGAGI. Trimming removed 5 bases at V and 9 bases at J, with 10 bases between. The CDR3 is 11 residues long.

V is TRBV10-3 and J is TRBJ1-1, with a weak D call TRBD1 (6 bases). The CDR3 extends over 15 amino acids. Germline assignment: CDR1 ENHRY and CDR2 SYGVKD. Trimming took 6 bases from V and 2 from J, leaving 16 bases between them. Here the CDR3 reads CAIRIFSTGNTEAFF. CDR3 coding DNA: TGTGCCATCAGGATTTTTTCGACAGGCAACACTGAAGCTTTCTTT.

The J gene is TRBJ2-7, the V gene TRBV7-9; D is undetermined. Germline values: CDR1 SEHNR, CDR2 FQNEAQ (reference sequence). The CDR3 runs 15 residues. V was shortened by 3 bases and J by 0 bases, with 12 bases between the two germline ends. CDR3 in DNA: TGTGCCAGCAGCTTGGGTCAGCAGTACTCCTACGAGCAGTACGTC. This gives the protein CASSLGQQYSYEQYV.

The chain employs TRBV7-3 and TRBJ2-1; unclear D gene. This CDR3 spans 12 amino acids. The germline CDR1 and CDR2 sequences are SGHTA and FQGTGA. Deletions cut 5 bases from V and 9 bases from J, with 11 bases between. CDR3 sequence (DNA): TGTGCCAGCAGCCTACCCTACGGTGAGCAGTTCTTC. Translation gives CASSLPYGEQFF.

This clone was seen a few times. The chain uses TRBV4-1 and TRBJ1-1, with D maybe TRBD1 (6 bases). CDR1 and CDR2 (germline): MGHRA, YSYEKL. The V end lost 4 bases, the J end lost 4 bases, and 25 bases lay between the germline ends. The CDR3 runs 18 residues. The CDR3 nucleotides read TGCGCCAGCAGCCTCTTCTCCTTGACAGGTCCTCATAGCACTGAAGCTTTCTTT. This translates into CASSLFSLTGPHSTEAFF.

In its sample, this clone is large. The rearrangement uses TRBV7-8 and TRBJ2-5, with D perhaps TRBD1 (6 bases). The CDR3 totals 15 residues. Trimming took 10 bases from V and 5 from J, leaving 23 bases between them. CDR1 is SGHVS and CDR2 is FQNEAQ in the germline V gene. CDR3 loop: CATATLDRNLETQYF. In DNA form, the CDR3 reads TGTGCCACCGCTACCCTCGACAGGAACTTGGAGACCCAGTACTTC.

CDR3: CASSLKRERSDTQYF. CDR3 nucleotide sequence: TGCGCCAGCAGCTTAAAGCGGGAGCGGTCAGATACGCAGTATTTT. The chain links TRBV5-1 to TRBJ2-3, with TRBD2 matching 8 bases. V shed 2 bases, J shed 4 bases, and the junction held 6 bases outside the gene matches. This CDR3 is built from 15 residues. Germline CDR1 SGHRS, CDR2 YFSETQ.

The V and J genes are TRBV5-4 and TRBJ2-6, with 10 nucleotides matching TRBD1. The CDR3 contains 16 residues. CDR1 is SGHNT and CDR2 is YYREEE in the germline V gene (reference sequence). V shed 4 bases, J shed 3 bases, and the junction held 4 bases outside the gene matches. CDR3 sequence reads: CASSAGTGVGANVLTF. CDR3 DNA sequence: TGTGCCAGCAGCGCCGGGACAGGGGTTGGGGCCAACGTCCTGACTTTC.

The chain links TRBV6-6 to TRBJ1-1; weak D call: TRBD1 (6 bases). The CDR3 loop spans 15 amino acids. CDR1 and CDR2 from the germline V gene are MNHNY and SVGAGI (reference sequence). Trimming shortened V by 0 bases and J by 5 bases, and 13 bases separated the two germline ends. The CDR3 DNA follows: TGTGCCAGCAGTTACTCAAGGGGGGGTGGGACTGAAGCTTTCTTT. Protein product: CASSYSRGGGTEAFF.

The DNA of the CDR3 is TGTGCCAGCAGTGGGGAGGGCGGAGTTGTTGGCTACACCTTC. It specifies CASSGEGGVVGYTF. The genes are TRBV2 and TRBJ1-2; D not resolved. V shed 4 bases and J shed 7 bases, with 16 bases lying between them. Germline-derived CDR1 and CDR2 are SNHLY and FYNNEI. CDR3 length equals 14 residues.